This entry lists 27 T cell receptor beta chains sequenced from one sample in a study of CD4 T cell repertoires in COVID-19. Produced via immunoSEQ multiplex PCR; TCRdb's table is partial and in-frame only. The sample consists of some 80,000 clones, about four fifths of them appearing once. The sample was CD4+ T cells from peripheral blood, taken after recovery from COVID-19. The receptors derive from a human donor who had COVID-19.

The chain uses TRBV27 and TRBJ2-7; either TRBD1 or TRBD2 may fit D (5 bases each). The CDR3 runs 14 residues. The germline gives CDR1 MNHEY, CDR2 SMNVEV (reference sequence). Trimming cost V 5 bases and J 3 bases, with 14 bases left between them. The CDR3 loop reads CASSARGRDYEQYF. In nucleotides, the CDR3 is TGTGCCAGCAGTGCGAGGGGACGGGACTACGAGCAGTACTTC.

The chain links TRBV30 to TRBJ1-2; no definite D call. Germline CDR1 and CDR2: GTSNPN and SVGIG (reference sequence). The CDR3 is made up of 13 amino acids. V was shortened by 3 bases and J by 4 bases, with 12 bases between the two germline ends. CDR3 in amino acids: CAWSPTGSYGYTF. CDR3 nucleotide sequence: TGTGCCTGGAGCCCCACCGGGAGCTATGGCTACACCTTC.

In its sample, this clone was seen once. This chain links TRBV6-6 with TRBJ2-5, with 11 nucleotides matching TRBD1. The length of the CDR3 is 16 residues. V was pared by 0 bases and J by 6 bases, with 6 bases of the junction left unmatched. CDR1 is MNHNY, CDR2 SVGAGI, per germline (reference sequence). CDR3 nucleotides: TGTGCCAGCAGTTACTCCGGGACAGGGGGTTGGAAGACCCAGTACTTC. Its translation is CASSYSGTGGWKTQYF.

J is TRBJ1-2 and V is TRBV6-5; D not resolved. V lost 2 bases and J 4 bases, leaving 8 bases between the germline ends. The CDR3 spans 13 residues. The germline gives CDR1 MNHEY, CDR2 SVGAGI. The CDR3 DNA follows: TGTGCCAGCAGTTACACGCGCATCTATGGCTACACCTTC. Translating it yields CASSYTRIYGYTF.

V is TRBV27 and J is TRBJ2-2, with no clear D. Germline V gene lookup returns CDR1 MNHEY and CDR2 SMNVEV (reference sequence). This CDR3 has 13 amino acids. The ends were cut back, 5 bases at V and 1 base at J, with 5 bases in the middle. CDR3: CASSKWNTGELFF. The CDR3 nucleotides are TGTGCCAGCAGTAAGTGGAACACCGGGGAGCTGTTTTTT.

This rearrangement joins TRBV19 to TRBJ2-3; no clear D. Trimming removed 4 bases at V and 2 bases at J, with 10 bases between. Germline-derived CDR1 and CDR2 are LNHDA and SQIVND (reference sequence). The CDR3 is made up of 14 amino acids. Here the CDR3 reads CASSTSRYTDTQYF. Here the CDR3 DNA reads TGTGCCAGTAGTACCTCCCGCTACACAGATACGCAGTATTTT.

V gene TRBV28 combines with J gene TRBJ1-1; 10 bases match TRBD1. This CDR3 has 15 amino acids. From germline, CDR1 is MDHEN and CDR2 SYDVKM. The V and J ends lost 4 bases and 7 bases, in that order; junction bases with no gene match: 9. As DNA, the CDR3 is TGTGCCAGCAGTTCCCCGGGACAGGGGTCGGGTGAAGCTTTCTTT. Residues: CASSSPGQGSGEAFF.

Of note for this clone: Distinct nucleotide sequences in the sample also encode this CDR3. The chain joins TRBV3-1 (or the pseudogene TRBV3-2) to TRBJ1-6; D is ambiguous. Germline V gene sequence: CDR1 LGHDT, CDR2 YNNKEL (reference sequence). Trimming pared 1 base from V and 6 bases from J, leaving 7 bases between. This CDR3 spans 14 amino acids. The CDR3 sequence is CASSQGGINSPLHF. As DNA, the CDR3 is TGTGCCAGCAGCCAAGGCGGGATTAATTCACCCCTCCACTTT.

The CDR3 coding sequence is TGTGCCAGCAGACTCACCGGGACATTAAGTGGCGAGCAGTACTTC. Translating gives CASRLTGTLSGEQYF. The V and J genes are TRBV7-9 and TRBJ2-7; D is possibly TRBD1 (6 bases). Deletions cut 6 bases from V and 6 bases from J, with 21 bases between. Germline-derived CDR1 and CDR2 are SEHNR and FQNEAQ (reference sequence). CDR3 length equals 15 residues.

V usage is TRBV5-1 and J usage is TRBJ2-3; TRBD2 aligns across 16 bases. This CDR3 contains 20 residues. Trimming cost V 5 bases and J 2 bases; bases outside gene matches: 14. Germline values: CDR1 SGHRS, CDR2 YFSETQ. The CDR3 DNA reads TGCGCCAGCAGATCTTATGATGGGACTAGCGGGGGGGTTTTCACAGATACGCAGTATTTT. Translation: CASRSYDGTSGGVFTDTQYF.

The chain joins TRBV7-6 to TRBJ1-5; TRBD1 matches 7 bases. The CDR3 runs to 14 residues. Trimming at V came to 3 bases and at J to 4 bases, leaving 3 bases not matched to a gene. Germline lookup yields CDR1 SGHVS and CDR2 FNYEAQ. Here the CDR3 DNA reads TGTGCCAGCAGCTTGACAGGGACGAATCAGCCCCAGCATTTT. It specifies CASSLTGTNQPQHF.

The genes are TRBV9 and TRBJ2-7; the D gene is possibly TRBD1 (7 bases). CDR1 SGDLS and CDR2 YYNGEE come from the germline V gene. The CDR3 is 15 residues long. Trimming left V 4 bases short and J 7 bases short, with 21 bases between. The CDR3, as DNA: TGTGCCAGCAGCACCAGAGGTGAGGGGGCGGGGGAGCAGTACTTC. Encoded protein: CASSTRGEGAGEQYF.

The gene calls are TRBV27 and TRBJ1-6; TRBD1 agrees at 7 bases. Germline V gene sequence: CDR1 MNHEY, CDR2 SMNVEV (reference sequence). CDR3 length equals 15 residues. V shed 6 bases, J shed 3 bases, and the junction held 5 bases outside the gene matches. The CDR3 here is CASSPRQGYNSPLHF. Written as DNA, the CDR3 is TGTGCCAGCAGCCCCAGACAGGGCTATAATTCACCCCTCCACTTT.

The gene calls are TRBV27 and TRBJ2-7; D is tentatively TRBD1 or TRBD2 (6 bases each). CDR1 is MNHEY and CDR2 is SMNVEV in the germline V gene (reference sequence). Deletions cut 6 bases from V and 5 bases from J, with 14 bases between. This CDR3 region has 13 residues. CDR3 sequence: CASRGAGIDEQYF. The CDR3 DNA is TGTGCCAGCAGGGGGGCGGGGATTGACGAGCAGTACTTC.

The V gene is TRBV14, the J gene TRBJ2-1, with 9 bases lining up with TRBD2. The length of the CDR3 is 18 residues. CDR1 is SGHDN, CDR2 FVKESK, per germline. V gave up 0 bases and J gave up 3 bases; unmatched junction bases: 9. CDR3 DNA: TGTGCCAGCAGCCAAGATCTTCGGCTAGCGGGGAACTACAATGAGCAGTTCTTC. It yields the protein CASSQDLRLAGNYNEQFF.

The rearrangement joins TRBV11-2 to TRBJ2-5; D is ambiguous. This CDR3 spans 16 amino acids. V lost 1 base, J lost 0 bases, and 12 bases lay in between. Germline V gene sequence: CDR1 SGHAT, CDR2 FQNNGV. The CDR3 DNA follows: TGTGCCAGCAGCTTAGGCACAGTGGTAGACCAAGAGACCCAGTACTTC. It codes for CASSLGTVVDQETQYF.

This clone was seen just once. This CDR3 reads CASSSSSVWKSEGYTF. For the CDR3, the DNA is TGTGCCAGCAGTTCCTCTTCCGTCTGGAAGTCGGAAGGCTACACCTTC. J is TRBJ1-2 and V is TRBV28; D gene unclear. Germline CDR1 is MDHEN and CDR2 is SYDVKM. The CDR3 consists of 16 residues. Trimming left V 4 bases short and J 8 bases short, with 23 bases between.

CDR3: CSVGSGFKETQYF. CDR3 DNA: TGCAGCGTTGGGTCGGGGTTTAAAGAGACCCAGTACTTC. The genes are TRBV29-1 and TRBJ2-5; the D gene is possibly TRBD2 (5 bases). This CDR3 contains 13 residues. The V and J ends lost 4 bases and 3 bases respectively, with 12 bases between them. Germline CDR1 and CDR2: SQVTM and ANQGSEA.

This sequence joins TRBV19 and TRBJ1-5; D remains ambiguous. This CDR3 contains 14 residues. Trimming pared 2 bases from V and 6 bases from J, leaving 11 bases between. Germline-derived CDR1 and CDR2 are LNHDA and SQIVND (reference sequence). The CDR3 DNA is TGTGCCAGTAGTATAAACCAAGCGAGTCAGCCCCAGCATTTT. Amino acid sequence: CASSINQASQPQHF.

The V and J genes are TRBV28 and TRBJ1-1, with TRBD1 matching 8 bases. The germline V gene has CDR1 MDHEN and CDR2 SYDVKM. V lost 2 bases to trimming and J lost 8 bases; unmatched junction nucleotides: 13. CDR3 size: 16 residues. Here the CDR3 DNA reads TGTGCCAGCAGTTTAACCTTTTACAGGGGGGTATTAGAAGCTTTCTTT. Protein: CASSLTFYRGVLEAFF.

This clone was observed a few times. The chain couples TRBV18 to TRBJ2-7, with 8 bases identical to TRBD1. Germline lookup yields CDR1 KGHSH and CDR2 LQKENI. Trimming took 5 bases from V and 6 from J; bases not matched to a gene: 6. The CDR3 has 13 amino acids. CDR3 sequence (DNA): TGTGCCAGCTCAGTCGACAGGGGAGGCGAGCAGTACTTC. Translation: CASSVDRGGEQYF.

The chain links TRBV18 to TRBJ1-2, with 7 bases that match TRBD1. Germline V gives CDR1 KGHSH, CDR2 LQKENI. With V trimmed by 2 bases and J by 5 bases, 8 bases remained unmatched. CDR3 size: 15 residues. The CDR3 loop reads CASSPAGQATYGYTF. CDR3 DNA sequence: TGTGCCAGCTCACCAGCCGGACAGGCAACATATGGCTACACCTTC.

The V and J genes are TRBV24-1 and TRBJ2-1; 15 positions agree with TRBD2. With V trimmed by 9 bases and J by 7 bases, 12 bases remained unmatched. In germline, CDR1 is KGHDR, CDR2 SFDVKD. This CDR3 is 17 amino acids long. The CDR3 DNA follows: TGTGCCACCGGTGGCCGGACTAGCGGGAGGGCCGGGAATGAGCAGTTCTTC. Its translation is CATGGRTSGRAGNEQFF.

CDR3 DNA sequence: TGTGCCAGCAGCCGACCACAGGGTGTGTACACCGGGGAGCTGTTTTTT. It codes for CASSRPQGVYTGELFF. The chain uses TRBV28 and TRBJ2-2; TRBD1 is a possible D gene (6 bases). V lost 6 bases to trimming and J lost 3 bases, with 17 bases between them. Germline lookup yields CDR1 MDHEN and CDR2 SYDVKM. The CDR3 contains 16 residues.

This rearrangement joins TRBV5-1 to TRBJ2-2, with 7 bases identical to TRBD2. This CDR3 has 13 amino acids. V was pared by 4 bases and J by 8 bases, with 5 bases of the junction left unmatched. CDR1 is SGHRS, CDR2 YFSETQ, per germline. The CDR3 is CASSPGRAGELFF. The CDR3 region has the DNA TGCGCCAGCAGCCCGGGGAGGGCAGGGGAGCTGTTTTTT.

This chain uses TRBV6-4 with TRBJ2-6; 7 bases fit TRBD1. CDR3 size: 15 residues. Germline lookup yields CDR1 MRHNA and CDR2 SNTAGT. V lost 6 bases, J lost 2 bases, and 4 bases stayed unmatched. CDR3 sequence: CASRPDRAGANVLTF. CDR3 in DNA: TGTGCCAGCAGACCAGACAGGGCTGGGGCCAACGTCCTGACTTTC.

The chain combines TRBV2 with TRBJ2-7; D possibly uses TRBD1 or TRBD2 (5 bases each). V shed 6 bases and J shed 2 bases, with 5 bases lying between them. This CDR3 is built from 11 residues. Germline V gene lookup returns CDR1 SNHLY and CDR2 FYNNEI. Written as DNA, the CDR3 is TGTGCCAGCAGGGGGGCCTACGAGCAGTACTTC. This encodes CASRGAYEQYF.